The 14 T cell receptor beta chains below were found in one sample sequenced in a study of blood T cell repertoires in COVID-19. Using immunoSEQ multiplex PCR, the repertoire was profiled, and TCRdb retains in-frame clones only, with some absent. The sample holds around 130,000 clones, about four fifths seen once. Input material: peripheral blood. The receptors stem from a middle-aged man with active or convalescent COVID-19.

The CDR3 loop reads CASSEEQGDTQYF. For the CDR3, the DNA is TGTGCCAGCAGTGAAGAGCAGGGCGATACGCAGTATTTT. V and J are TRBV6-1 and TRBJ2-3; D is possibly TRBD1 (5 bases). Germline values: CDR1 MNHNS, CDR2 SASEGT. Trimming pared 1 base from V and 6 bases from J, leaving 8 bases between. CDR3 length: 13 residues.

The V call is TRBV2, the J call TRBJ1-2, with 7 bases lining up with TRBD1. This CDR3 is 15 amino acids long. Germline CDR1 SNHLY, CDR2 FYNNEI. Unmatched junction bases numbered 9, after V lost 4 bases and J lost 4 bases. The CDR3 loop reads CASSGAGGGGYGYTF. The CDR3 nucleotides are TGTGCCAGCAGTGGGGCAGGGGGAGGAGGCTATGGCTACACCTTC. The full variable domain, in which reference TRBV2 and TRBJ1-2 provide the parts outside the CDR3, is EPEVTQTPSHQVTQMGQEVILRCVPISNHLYFYWYRQILGQKVEFLVSFYNNEISEKSEIFDDQFSVERPDGSNFTLKIRSTKLEDSAMYFCASSGAGGGGYGYTFGSGTRLTVV.

This clone was detected only once. The chain has TRBV29-1 and TRBJ2-2, with 9 bases lining up with TRBD1. This CDR3 has 16 residues. Germline trimming cut 7 bases from V and 5 bases from J; bases unmatched to any gene: 14. Per the germline V gene, CDR1 is SQVTM and CDR2 is ANQGSEA. CDR3 DNA sequence: TGCAGCGCCAGCACGGGGGGACAGGGTTTAACCGGGGAGCTGTTTTTT. This gives the protein CSASTGGQGLTGELFF.

The chain employs TRBV27 and TRBJ2-7; weak D call: TRBD1 (5 bases). Germline V gene data show CDR1 as MNHEY and CDR2 as SMNVEV (reference sequence). This CDR3 is built from 11 residues. The CDR3 nucleotides are TGTACCCCAGGGAAGGGGTACGAGCAGTACTTC. It encodes CTPGKGYEQYF.

The V gene is TRBV7-2, the J gene TRBJ2-3, with a possible D match to TRBD1 (6 bases). Trimming cost V 0 bases and J 3 bases, with 10 bases left between them. Germline values: CDR1 SGHTA, CDR2 FQGNSA. The CDR3 spans 15 residues. The CDR3 sequence is CASSLATGLTDTQYF. DNA for the CDR3: TGTGCCAGCAGCTTAGCGACAGGACTTACAGATACGCAGTATTTT.

This clone has only one observation. This sequence joins TRBV6-5 and TRBJ2-2; TRBD1 matches at 7 bases. Germline CDR1 and CDR2: MNHEY and SVGAGI. This CDR3 has 15 residues. Germline trimming cut 6 bases from V and 4 bases from J; bases unmatched to any gene: 8. The CDR3 reads CASRTPGQITGELFF. The CDR3 nucleotides read TGTGCCAGCAGGACGCCGGGACAGATCACCGGGGAGCTGTTTTTT.

Only a few counts were recorded for this clone. This chain connects TRBV19 to TRBJ2-5; tentative D call: TRBD2 (5 bases). V was trimmed by 1 base and J by 4 bases, leaving 10 bases between them. CDR3 length: 14 amino acids. CDR1 is LNHDA, CDR2 SQIVND, per germline (reference sequence). The CDR3 region has the DNA TGTGCCAGTAGTATAGGAGGGATGGGAGAGACCCAGTACTTC. This translates into CASSIGGMGETQYF.

The chain carries TRBV5-1 and TRBJ1-5; 7 bases agree with TRBD1. Germline-derived CDR1 and CDR2 are SGHRS and YFSETQ. Losses at the gene ends were 0 bases for V and 7 bases for J; bases not matched to a gene: 4. The CDR3 has 14 residues. DNA of the CDR3: TGCGCCAGCAGCTTGGGGGACAGCCGGCAGCCCCAGCATTTT. This codes for CASSLGDSRQPQHF.

Here the CDR3 reads CASREGPGKNQPQHF. For the CDR3, the DNA is TGTGCCAGTAGGGAGGGGCCGGGAAAAAATCAGCCCCAGCATTTT. The chain uses TRBV19 and TRBJ1-5; D might be TRBD1 (5 bases). Trimming stripped 6 bases from V and 4 bases from J, with 16 bases between. The germline V gene has CDR1 LNHDA and CDR2 SQIVND (reference sequence). The CDR3 spans 15 residues. The variable domain in full, with the rest retrieved from reference TRBV19 and TRBJ1-5, is DGGITQSPKYLFRKEGQNVTLSCEQNLNHDAMYWYRQDPGQGLRLIYYSQIVNDFQKGDIAEGYSVSREKKESFPLTVTSAQKNPTAFYLCASREGPGKNQPQHFGDGTRLSIL.

The V and J genes are TRBV7-2 and TRBJ1-2, with TRBD1 identical over 8 bases. The germline V gene encodes CDR1 SGHTA and CDR2 FQGNSA. This CDR3 spans 14 amino acids. The V and J ends lost 5 bases and 5 bases, in that order; junction bases with no gene match: 7. The CDR3 here is CASSIGQGTYGYTF. The CDR3 DNA is TGTGCCAGCAGCATAGGACAGGGTACTTATGGCTACACCTTC.

The chain joins TRBV6-5 to TRBJ1-2; the match to TRBD1 covers 9 bases. The CDR3 has 14 amino acids. CDR1 and CDR2 from the germline V gene are MNHEY and SVGAGI. The V and J ends lost 6 bases and 3 bases, in that order; junction bases with no gene match: 5. The DNA of the CDR3 is TGTGCCAGCAGACTGGGACAGGGCGACTATGGCTACACCTTC. Translation gives CASRLGQGDYGYTF.

This sequence joins TRBV5-6 and TRBJ1-2; D gene ambiguous. This CDR3 has 12 amino acids. Between the trimmed V and J ends, which lost 4 bases and 4 bases, there was a span of 8 bases. Germline CDR1 is SGHDT and CDR2 is YYEEEE. CDR3 sequence: CASSPGSYGYTF. In DNA form, the CDR3 reads TGTGCCAGCAGCCCGGGGAGCTATGGCTACACCTTC.

The rearrangement links TRBV24-1 to TRBJ2-5; D is unresolved. Trimming left V 5 bases short and J 0 bases short, with 18 bases between. This CDR3 region has 17 residues. Germline CDR1 is KGHDR and CDR2 is SFDVKD. The CDR3 sequence: CATSVNGHHLYQETQYF. For the CDR3, the DNA is TGTGCCACCAGTGTAAATGGGCACCATTTGTACCAAGAGACCCAGTACTTC.

The V and J genes are TRBV19 and TRBJ1-6; 7 nucleotides agree with TRBD1. The CDR3 length is 15 residues. The V gene's germline CDR1 is LNHDA and CDR2 SQIVND (reference sequence). V shed 5 bases and J 6 bases; nucleotides not matched to a gene: 7. The chain's CDR3 is CASSGTGQSNSPLHF. CDR3 DNA: TGTGCCAGTAGTGGTACGGGACAGAGTAATTCACCCCTCCACTTT. Using reference TRBV19 and TRBJ1-6 for the parts outside the CDR3, the full variable domain is DGGITQSPKYLFRKEGQNVTLSCEQNLNHDAMYWYRQDPGQGLRLIYYSQIVNDFQKGDIAEGYSVSREKKESFPLTVTSAQKNPTAFYLCASSGTGQSNSPLHFGNGTRLTVT.